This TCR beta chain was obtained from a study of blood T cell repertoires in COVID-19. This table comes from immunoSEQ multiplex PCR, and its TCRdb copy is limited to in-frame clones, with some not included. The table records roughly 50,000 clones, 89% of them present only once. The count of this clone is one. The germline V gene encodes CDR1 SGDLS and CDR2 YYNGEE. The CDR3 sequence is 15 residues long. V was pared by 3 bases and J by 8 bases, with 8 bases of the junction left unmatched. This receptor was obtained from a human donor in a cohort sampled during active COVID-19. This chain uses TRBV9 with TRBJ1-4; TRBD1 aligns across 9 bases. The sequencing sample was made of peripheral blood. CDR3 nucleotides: TGTGCCAGCAGCGCGGGGGACAGGGTTAGCGAAAAACTGTTTTTT. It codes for CASSAGDRVSEKLFF.